This T cell receptor (beta chain) was sequenced during a study of blood T cell repertoires in COVID-19. Trimming cost V 2 bases and J 4 bases, with 14 bases left between them. Germline CDR1 reads LGHNA; CDR2 reads YSLEER. There are 15 residues in the CDR3. Generated by immunoSEQ multiplex PCR, the TCRdb table keeps only in-frame clones and is missing some. The data contain some 350,000 clones, around four fifths of them singletons. The chain recombines TRBV4-3 with TRBJ1-1, with a tentative D call TRBD1 (5 bases). Material for sequencing was peripheral blood. The TCR comes from a man aged 30 to 39 with active or convalescent COVID-19. In DNA form, the CDR3 reads TGCGCCAGCAGCCAAATGCTGGGGGGGGGCACTGAAGCTTTCTTT. It translates to CASSQMLGGGTEAFF.